This entry concerns a single TCR beta chain. This record comes from a study of CXCR3-negative and CXCR3-positive naive CD8 T cells. CDR1 and CDR2 (germline): LNHNV, YYDKDF (reference sequence). This CDR3 contains 14 residues. TRB cDNA was prepared as libraries by UMI-labeled 5' RACE. For each CDR3 protein, TCRdb gives one entry from its re-call of the 5' RACE reads, without DNA. This listing includes tens of thousands of distinct CDR3 sequences. The sample was memory CD8+ T cells from blood. The TCR originated in a human donor in good health. Some clones in this sample may be carry-over from other donors' samples. The chain joins TRBV15 to TRBJ2-3; TCRdb indicates TRBD2, and absent DNA this call remains unverified. This CDR3 reads CATSNGREADTQYF.